The clone carrying this TCR beta chain was counted once. Its target is not known. Assay: immunoSEQ multiplex PCR; the TCRdb copy retains only in-frame clones and omits some. Of some 41,000 clones listed, roughly 94% are singletons. Each donor contributed approximately 100,000 T cells on average, unsorted. CDR1 SGDLS and CDR2 YYNGEE come from the germline V gene. V was trimmed by 0 bases and J by 8 bases, leaving 13 bases between them. The CDR3 runs to 14 residues. The data derive from a study of T cells in tuberculosis. Points from the study as a whole: The TCR-beta difference was not significant; alpha differences partly reflected length. Selection depended on which cryopreserved specimens were available.

The rearrangement links TRBV9 to TRBJ2-3; the D gene is possibly TRBD2 (6 bases). The sample comprised PBMCs. The receptor comes from a donor aged 10 to 29 with latent tuberculosis or without tuberculosis infection. Some clones in this sample may be carry-over from other donors' samples. In nucleotides, the CDR3 is TGTGCCAGCAGCGTAGGACTAGTCTCCGGTACGCAGTATTTT. It encodes CASSVGLVSGTQYF. Filled out from reference TRBV9 and TRBJ2-3, the complete variable domain reads DSGVTQTPKHLITATGQRVTLRCSPRSGDLSVYWYQQSLDQGLQFLIQYYNGEERAKGNILERFSAQQFPDLHSELNLSSLELGDSALYFCASSVGLVSGTQYFGPGTRLTVL.